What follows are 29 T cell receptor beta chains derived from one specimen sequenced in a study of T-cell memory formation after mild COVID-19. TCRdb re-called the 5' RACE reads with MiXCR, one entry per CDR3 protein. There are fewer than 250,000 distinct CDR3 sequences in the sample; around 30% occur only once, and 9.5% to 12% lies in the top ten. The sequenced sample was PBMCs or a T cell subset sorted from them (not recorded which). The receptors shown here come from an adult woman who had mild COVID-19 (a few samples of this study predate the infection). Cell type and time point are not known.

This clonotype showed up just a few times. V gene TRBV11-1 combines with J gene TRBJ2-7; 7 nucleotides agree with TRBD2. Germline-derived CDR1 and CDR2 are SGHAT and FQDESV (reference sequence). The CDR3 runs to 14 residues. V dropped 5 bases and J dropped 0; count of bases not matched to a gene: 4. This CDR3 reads CASSERDYSYEQYF. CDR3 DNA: TGTGCCAGCAGCGAGCGGGACTACTCCTACGAGCAGTACTTC.

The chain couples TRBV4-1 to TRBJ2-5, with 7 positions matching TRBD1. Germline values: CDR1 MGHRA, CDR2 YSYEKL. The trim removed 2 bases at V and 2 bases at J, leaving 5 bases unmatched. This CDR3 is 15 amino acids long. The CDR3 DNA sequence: TGCGCCAGCAGCCAACTCGGGACAGCACAAGAGACCCAGTACTTC. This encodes CASSQLGTAQETQYF.

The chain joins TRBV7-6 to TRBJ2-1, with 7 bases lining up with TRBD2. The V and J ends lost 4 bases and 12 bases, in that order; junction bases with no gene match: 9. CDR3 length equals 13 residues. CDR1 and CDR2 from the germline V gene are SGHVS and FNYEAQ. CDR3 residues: CASSSDAGVWQFF. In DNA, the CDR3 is TGTGCCAGCAGCTCAGACGCGGGAGTTTGGCAGTTCTTC.

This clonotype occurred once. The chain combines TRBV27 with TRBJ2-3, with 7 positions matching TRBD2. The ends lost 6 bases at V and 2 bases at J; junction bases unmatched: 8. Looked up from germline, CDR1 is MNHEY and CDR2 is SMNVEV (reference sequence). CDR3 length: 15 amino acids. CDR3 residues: CASRRLADYTDTQYF. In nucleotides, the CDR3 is TGTGCCAGCAGGCGACTAGCTGACTACACAGATACGCAGTATTTT.

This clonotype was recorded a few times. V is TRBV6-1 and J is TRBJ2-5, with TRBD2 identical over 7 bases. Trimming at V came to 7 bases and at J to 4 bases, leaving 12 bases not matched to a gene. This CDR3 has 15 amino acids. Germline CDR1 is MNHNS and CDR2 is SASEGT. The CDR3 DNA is TGTGCCAGCAATCGACTAGCTTTAGGGCCAGAGACCCAGTACTTC. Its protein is CASNRLALGPETQYF.

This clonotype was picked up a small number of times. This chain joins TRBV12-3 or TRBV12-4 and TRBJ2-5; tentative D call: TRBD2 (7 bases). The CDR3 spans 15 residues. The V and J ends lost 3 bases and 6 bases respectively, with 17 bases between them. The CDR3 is CASSFGGGATKTQYF. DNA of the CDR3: TGTGCCAGCAGTTTTGGGGGGGGGGCCACGAAGACCCAGTACTTC.

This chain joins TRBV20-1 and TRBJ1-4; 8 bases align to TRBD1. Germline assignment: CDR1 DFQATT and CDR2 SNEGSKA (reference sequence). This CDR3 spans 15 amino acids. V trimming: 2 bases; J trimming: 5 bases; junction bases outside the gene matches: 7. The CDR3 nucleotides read TGCAGTGCTAGATCTTGGACAGGGCGGAATGAAAAACTGTTTTTT. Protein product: CSARSWTGRNEKLFF.

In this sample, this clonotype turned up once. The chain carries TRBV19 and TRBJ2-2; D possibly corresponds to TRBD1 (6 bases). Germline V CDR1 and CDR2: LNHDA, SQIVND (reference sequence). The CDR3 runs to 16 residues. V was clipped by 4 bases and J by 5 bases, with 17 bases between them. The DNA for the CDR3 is TGTGCCAGTAGTAACCCGGCACAGGGCTATACCGGGGAGCTGTTTTTT. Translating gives CASSNPAQGYTGELFF.

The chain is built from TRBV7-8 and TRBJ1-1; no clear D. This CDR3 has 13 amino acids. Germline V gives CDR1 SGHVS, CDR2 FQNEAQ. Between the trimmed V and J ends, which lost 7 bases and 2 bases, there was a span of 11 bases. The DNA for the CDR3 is TGTGCCAGCAAAGGGCAGTTAAACACTGAAGCTTTCTTT. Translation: CASKGQLNTEAFF.

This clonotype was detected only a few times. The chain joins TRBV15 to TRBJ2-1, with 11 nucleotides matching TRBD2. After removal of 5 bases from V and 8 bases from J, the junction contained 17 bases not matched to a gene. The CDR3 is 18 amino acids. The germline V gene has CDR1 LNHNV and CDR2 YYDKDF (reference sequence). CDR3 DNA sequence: TGTGCCACCAGCGCCCATAGCGGGAGGGCCCTAGTAGTGTATGAGCAGTTCTTC. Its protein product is CATSAHSGRALVVYEQFF.

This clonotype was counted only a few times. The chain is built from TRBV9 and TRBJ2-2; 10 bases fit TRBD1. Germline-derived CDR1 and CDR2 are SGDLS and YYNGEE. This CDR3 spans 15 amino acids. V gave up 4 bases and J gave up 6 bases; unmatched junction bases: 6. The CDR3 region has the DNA TGTGCCAGCAGCCCAACCGGGACAGGGGCCGGGGAGCTGTTTTTT. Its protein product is CASSPTGTGAGELFF.

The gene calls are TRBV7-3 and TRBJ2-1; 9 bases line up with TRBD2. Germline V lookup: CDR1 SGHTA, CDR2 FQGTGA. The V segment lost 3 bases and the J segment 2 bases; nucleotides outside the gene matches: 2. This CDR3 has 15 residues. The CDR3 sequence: CASSFGTSPYNEQFF. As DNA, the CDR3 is TGTGCCAGCAGCTTTGGGACTAGCCCCTACAATGAGCAGTTCTTC.

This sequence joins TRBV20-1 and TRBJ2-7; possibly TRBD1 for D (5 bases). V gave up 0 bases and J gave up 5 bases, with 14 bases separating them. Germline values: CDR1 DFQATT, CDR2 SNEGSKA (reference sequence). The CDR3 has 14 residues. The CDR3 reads CSARDPYRWDEQYF. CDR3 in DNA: TGCAGTGCTAGAGATCCCTACAGGTGGGACGAGCAGTACTTC.

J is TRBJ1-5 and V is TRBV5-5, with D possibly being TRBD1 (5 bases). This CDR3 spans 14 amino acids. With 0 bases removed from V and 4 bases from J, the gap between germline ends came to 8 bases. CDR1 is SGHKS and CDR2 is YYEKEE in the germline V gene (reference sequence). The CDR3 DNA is TGTGCCAGCAGCTTGGACAGGCTGAATCAGCCCCAGCATTTT. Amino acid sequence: CASSLDRLNQPQHF.

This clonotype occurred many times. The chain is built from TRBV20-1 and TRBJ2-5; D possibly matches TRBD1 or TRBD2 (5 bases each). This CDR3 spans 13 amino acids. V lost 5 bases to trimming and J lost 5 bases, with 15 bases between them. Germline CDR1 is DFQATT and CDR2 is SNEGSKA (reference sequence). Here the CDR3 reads CSAGPGSGETQYF. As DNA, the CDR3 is TGCAGTGCTGGACCAGGGAGTGGTGAGACCCAGTACTTC.

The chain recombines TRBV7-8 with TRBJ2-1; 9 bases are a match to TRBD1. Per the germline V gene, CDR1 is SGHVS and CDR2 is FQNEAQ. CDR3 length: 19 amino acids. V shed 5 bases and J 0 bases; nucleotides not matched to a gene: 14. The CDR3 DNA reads TGTGCCAGCAGCCCCGAACAGGGGGCATCTTTTAGCTCCTACAATGAGCAGTTCTTC. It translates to CASSPEQGASFSSYNEQFF.

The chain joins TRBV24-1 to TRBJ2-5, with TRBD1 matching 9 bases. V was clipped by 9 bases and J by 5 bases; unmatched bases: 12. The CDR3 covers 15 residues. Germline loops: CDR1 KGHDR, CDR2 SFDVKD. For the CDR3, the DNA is TGTGCCACCTCCGTCGCCGGGACAGGGCTGGAGACCCAGTACTTC. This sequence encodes CATSVAGTGLETQYF.

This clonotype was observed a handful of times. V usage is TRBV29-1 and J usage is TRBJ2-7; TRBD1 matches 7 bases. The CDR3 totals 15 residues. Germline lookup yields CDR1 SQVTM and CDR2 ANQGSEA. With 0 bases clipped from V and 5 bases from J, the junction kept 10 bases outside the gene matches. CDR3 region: CSVEDRGQVSHEQYF. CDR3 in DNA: TGCAGCGTTGAAGATCGCGGACAGGTTTCACACGAGCAGTACTTC.

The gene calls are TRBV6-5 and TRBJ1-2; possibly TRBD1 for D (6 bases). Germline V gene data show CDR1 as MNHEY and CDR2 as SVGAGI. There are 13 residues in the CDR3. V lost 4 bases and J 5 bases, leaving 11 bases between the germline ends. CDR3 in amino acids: CASSSGTPYGYTF. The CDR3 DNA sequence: TGTGCCAGCAGTTCCGGGACACCGTATGGCTACACCTTC.

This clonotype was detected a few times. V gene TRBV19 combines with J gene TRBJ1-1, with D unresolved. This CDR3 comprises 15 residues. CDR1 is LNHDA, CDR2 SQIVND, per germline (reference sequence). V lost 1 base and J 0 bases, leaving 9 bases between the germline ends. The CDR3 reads CASSIGYRMNTEAFF. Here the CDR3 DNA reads TGTGCCAGTAGTATAGGTTACAGAATGAACACTGAAGCTTTCTTT.

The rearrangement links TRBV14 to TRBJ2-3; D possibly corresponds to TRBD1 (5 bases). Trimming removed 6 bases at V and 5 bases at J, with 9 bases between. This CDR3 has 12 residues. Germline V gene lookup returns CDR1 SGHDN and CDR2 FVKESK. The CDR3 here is CASSGQVDTQYF. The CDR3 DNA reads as TGTGCCAGCAGTGGACAAGTAGATACGCAGTATTTT.

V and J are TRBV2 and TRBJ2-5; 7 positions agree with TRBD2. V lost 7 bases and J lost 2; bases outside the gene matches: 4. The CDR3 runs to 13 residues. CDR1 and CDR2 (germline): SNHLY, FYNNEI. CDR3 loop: CASTWRGQETQYF. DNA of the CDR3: TGTGCCAGCACTTGGCGGGGGCAAGAGACCCAGTACTTC.

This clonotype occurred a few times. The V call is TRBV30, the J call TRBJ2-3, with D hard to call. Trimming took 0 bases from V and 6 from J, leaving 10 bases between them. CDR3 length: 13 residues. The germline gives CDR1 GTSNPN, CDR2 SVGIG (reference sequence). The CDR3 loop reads CAWSVRARDTQYF. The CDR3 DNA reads TGTGCCTGGAGTGTACGAGCGCGTGATACGCAGTATTTT.

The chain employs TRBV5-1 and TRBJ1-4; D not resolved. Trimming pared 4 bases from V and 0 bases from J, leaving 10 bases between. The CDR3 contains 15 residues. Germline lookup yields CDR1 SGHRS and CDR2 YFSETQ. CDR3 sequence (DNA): TGCGCCAGCAGCAGCTGGGATACAACTAATGAAAAACTGTTTTTT. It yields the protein CASSSWDTTNEKLFF.

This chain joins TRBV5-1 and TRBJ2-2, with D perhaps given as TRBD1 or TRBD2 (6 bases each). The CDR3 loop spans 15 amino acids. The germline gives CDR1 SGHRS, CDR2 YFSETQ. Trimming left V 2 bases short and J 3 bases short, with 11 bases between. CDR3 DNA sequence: TGCGCCAGCAGCTTCCGGGGGCTGCACACCGGGGAGCTGTTTTTT. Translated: CASSFRGLHTGELFF.

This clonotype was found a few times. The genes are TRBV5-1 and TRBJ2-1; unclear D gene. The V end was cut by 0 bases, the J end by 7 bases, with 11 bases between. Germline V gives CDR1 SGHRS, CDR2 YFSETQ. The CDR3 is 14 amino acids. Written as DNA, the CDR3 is TGCGCCAGCAGCTTGGCCGGATCCGGAAATGAGCAGTTCTTC. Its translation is CASSLAGSGNEQFF.

The CDR3: CASSRQSLKGNTIYF. The CDR3 nucleotides read TGTGCCAGCAGTCGACAGAGCCTCAAAGGGAACACCATATATTTT. The chain recombines TRBV28 with TRBJ1-3, with D maybe TRBD1 (5 bases). This CDR3 contains 15 residues. Germline CDR1 is MDHEN and CDR2 is SYDVKM. Trimming left V 5 bases short and J 7 bases short, with 18 bases between.

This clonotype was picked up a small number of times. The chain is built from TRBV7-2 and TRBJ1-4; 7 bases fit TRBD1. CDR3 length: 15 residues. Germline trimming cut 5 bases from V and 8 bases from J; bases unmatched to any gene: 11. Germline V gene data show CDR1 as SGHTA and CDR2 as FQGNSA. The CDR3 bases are TGTGCCAGCAGCCATGCAGGGGGGTCATGGGAAAAACTGTTTTTT. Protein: CASSHAGGSWEKLFF.

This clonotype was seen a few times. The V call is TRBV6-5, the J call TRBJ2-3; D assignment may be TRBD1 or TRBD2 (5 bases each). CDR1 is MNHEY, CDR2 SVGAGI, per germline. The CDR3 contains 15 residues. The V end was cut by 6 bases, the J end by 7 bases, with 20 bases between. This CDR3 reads CASSQGRRPGNTQYF. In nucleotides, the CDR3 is TGTGCCAGCAGCCAGGGACGGAGACCCGGCAATACGCAGTATTTT.